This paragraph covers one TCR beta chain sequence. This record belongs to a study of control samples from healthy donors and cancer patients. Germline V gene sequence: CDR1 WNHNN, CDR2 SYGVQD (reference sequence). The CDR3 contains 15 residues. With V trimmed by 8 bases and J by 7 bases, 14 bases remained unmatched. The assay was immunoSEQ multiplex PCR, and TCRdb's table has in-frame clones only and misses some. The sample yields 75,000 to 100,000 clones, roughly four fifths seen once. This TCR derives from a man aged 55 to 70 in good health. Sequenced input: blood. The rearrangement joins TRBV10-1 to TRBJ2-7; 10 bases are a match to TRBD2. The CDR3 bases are TGCGCCAGCTCGCATAGGCTAGCGGGAGTTGAAGAGCAGTACTTC. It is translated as CASSHRLAGVEEQYF.